Listed below are T cell receptor beta chains from one sample, sequenced in a study of OX40 agonist ivuxolimab in advanced cancers. Sequencing was performed with immunoSEQ multiplex PCR; in TCRdb, only in-frame clones are kept and a portion is missing. The table shows some 58,000 clones, with about 90% occurring only once. The specimen comprised CD4+ or CD8+ T cells sorted from blood, sampled in a trial of the OX40 agonist ivuxolimab. The origin of the receptors is an adult with an advanced solid tumor such as melanoma, head and neck, liver or kidney cancer. CDR3s include the opening cysteine and the closing phenylalanine or tryptophan. The D gene is left open where the match is weak. Clone size appears in some rows only: once, few, many, or a class for an expanded clone.

abundance | j_gene | v_gene | d_gene | CDR3aa | CDR3nt
- | TRBJ2-3 | TRBV7-2 | - | CASSLESSTDTQYF | TGTGCCAGCAGCTTAGAGTCCTCGACAGATACGCAGTATTTT
once | TRBJ2-3 | TRBV7-2 | TRBD2 | CASSLSVAGGLDTQYF | TGTGCCAGCAGCTTAAGTGTGGCGGGGGGGCTAGATACGCAGTATTTT
- | TRBJ1-1 | TRBV19 | - | CASSTGPYTEAFF | TGTGCCAGTAGTACAGGGCCTTACACTGAAGCTTTCTTT
once | TRBJ2-1 | TRBV7-3 | - | CASSLARAMSYNEQFF | TGTGCCAGCAGCTTGGCCCGCGCTATGTCCTACAATGAGCAGTTCTTC
- | TRBJ2-7 | TRBV5-4 | TRBD2 | CASSLPGASGRGEQYF | TGTGCCAGCAGCTTGCCGGGAGCGAGCGGGAGAGGTGAGCAGTACTTC
- | TRBJ2-6 | TRBV18 | TRBD2 | CASSTSGGANVLTF | TGTGCCAGCTCAACTAGCGGTGGGGCCAACGTCCTGACTTTC
- | TRBJ2-1 | TRBV5-4 | - | CASSSDIADPYNEQFF | TGTGCCAGCAGCTCCGACATAGCGGATCCGTACAATGAGCAGTTCTTC
- | TRBJ2-7 | TRBV19 | - | CASSTQGYGPTYEQYF | TGTGCCAGTAGTACCCAGGGCTATGGTCCAACCTACGAGCAGTACTTC
- | TRBJ2-7 | TRBV18 | TRBD1 | CASSRTGGWSYEQYF | TGTGCCAGCTCAAGGACAGGGGGATGGTCCTACGAGCAGTACTTC
- | TRBJ1-1 | TRBV7-3 | - | CASSSQMGTEAFF | TGTGCCAGCAGCTCCCAGATGGGGACTGAAGCTTTCTTT
- | TRBJ2-7 | TRBV27 | - | CASSLLGGTHYEQYF | TGTGCCAGCAGTTTATTGGGCGGGACCCACTACGAGCAGTACTTC
- | TRBJ2-1 | TRBV28 | - | CASSPSRIPNEQFF | TGTGCCAGCAGTCCGTCGCGTATCCCCAATGAGCAGTTCTTC
- | TRBJ2-1 | TRBV28 | - | CASSSGLGGGNEQFF | TGTGCCAGCAGTTCGGGACTGGGTGGTGGCAATGAGCAGTTCTTC
- | TRBJ2-7 | TRBV2 | TRBD1 | CASRQGATTYEQYF | TGTGCCAGCAGACAGGGGGCGACCACCTACGAGCAGTACTTC
- | TRBJ2-7 | TRBV18 | TRBD1 | CASSPPTGGSYEQYF | TGTGCCAGCTCACCGCCGACAGGGGGCTCCTACGAGCAGTACTTC
- | TRBJ2-3 | TRBV11-2 | - | CASSLSGDTQYF | TGTGCCAGCAGCTTATCCGGAGATACGCAGTATTTT
- | TRBJ2-7 | TRBV29-1 | - | CSVGEGTYEQYF | TGCAGCGTTGGTGAGGGGACCTACGAGCAGTACTTC
- | TRBJ2-3 | TRBV25-1 | - | CASYFRGGTDTQYF | TGTGCCAGCTACTTCCGGGGCGGCACAGATACGCAGTATTTT
- | TRBJ1-3 | TRBV6-5 | - | CASSSLSGNTIYF | TGTGCCAGCAGTTCCCTGTCTGGAAACACCATATATTTT
- | TRBJ1-3 | TRBV28 | - | CASSLKPYSGNTIYF | TGTGCCAGCAGTTTAAAGCCTTACTCTGGAAACACCATATATTTT
- | TRBJ2-7 | TRBV10-3 | TRBD1 | CAISAGQGAYEQYF | TGTGCCATCAGTGCCGGACAGGGGGCTTACGAGCAGTACTTC
- | TRBJ2-7 | TRBV5-1 | TRBD1 | CASSLRQGVDEQYF | TGCGCCAGCAGCCTAAGACAGGGAGTGGACGAGCAGTACTTC
- | TRBJ2-1 | TRBV14 | - | CASSQGNYNEQFF | TGTGCCAGCAGCCAAGGAAATTACAATGAGCAGTTCTTC
- | TRBJ1-4 | TRBV11-1 | - | CASSAGRRDGEKLFF | TGTGCCAGCAGCGCGGGGCGACGCGATGGTGAAAAACTGTTTTTT
- | TRBJ1-1 | TRBV30 | - | CAWRATDWGNTEAFF | TGTGCCTGGAGAGCGACGGACTGGGGGAACACTGAAGCTTTCTTT
- | TRBJ2-5 | TRBV7-2 | TRBD2 | CASRPTAGVWETQYF | TGTGCCAGCAGACCCACAGCGGGGGTGTGGGAGACCCAGTACTTC
- | TRBJ2-1 | TRBV7-8 | TRBD1 | CASSYRDRGEEFF | TGTGCCAGCAGCTACCGGGACAGGGGCGAGGAGTTCTTC
- | TRBJ1-5 | TRBV5-6 | - | CASSFQQLSNQPQHF | TGTGCCAGCAGCTTCCAACAACTTAGCAATCAGCCCCAGCATTTT
- | TRBJ1-2 | TRBV18 | - | CASSPSLGPEGYGYTF | TGTGCCAGCTCACCTTCTCTCGGCCCCGAGGGCTATGGCTACACCTTC
few | TRBJ2-3 | TRBV7-2 | - | CASSLDFADTQYF | TGTGCCAGCAGCTTAGACTTTGCAGATACGCAGTATTTT
- | TRBJ2-7 | TRBV6-1 | - | CASSGDSYEQYF | TGTGCCAGCAGTGGCGACAGCTACGAGCAGTACTTC
- | TRBJ1-5 | TRBV7-9 | TRBD1 | CASSPGTADNQPQHF | TGTGCCAGCAGCCCCGGGACAGCTGACAATCAGCCCCAGCATTTT
- | TRBJ1-1 | TRBV11-2 | TRBD1 | CASSLGQRDTEAFF | TGTGCCAGCAGCTTGGGACAGAGGGACACTGAAGCTTTCTTT
- | TRBJ1-5 | TRBV19 | TRBD1 | CASSSGTVSNQPQHF | TGTGCCAGTAGTAGCGGGACAGTTAGCAATCAGCCCCAGCATTTT
- | TRBJ2-3 | TRBV7-9 | TRBD2 | CASSQTSGTDTQYF | TGTGCCAGCAGCCAGACTAGCGGCACAGATACGCAGTATTTT
- | TRBJ2-2 | TRBV9 | - | CASSLAHTGELFF | TGTGCCAGCAGTTTGGCGCACACCGGGGAGCTGTTTTTT
- | TRBJ1-1 | TRBV7-3 | - | CASSPRGAGTEAFF | TGTGCCAGCAGCCCCAGGGGCGCAGGGACTGAAGCTTTCTTT
- | TRBJ2-2 | TRBV30 | - | CAWAKGLRSTGELFF | TGTGCCTGGGCCAAGGGACTCCGGAGCACCGGGGAGCTGTTTTTT
- | TRBJ1-5 | TRBV7-6 | TRBD1 | CASSAGTGQPQHF | TGTGCCAGCAGTGCGGGGACAGGGCAGCCCCAGCATTTT
- | TRBJ2-7 | TRBV30 | - | CAWRPMGNSYEQYF | TGTGCCTGGCGTCCTATGGGCAACTCCTACGAGCAGTACTTT
- | TRBJ1-1 | TRBV2 | - | CASSGQLNTEAFF | TGTGCCAGCAGCGGACAGCTTAACACTGAAGCTTTCTTT
- | TRBJ1-4 | TRBV7-2 | TRBD1 | CASSSQGGLELFF | TGTGCCAGCAGCTCGCAGGGGGGGTTAGAACTGTTTTTT
- | TRBJ1-2 | TRBV28 | - | CASSLAGAYYGYTF | TGTGCCAGCAGTTTAGCAGGGGCCTACTATGGCTACACCTTC
- | TRBJ2-6 | TRBV6-1 | - | CASSVRLSGANVLTF | TGTGCCAGCAGTGTTCGACTCTCTGGGGCCAACGTCCTGACTTTC